The 21 T cell receptor beta chains listed next were all sequenced from one sample in a study of neurological immune-mediated disorders. MiXCR, run by TCRdb on the 5' RACE reads, gives a single entry per CDR3 protein. The table has tens of thousands of distinct CDR3 sequences, roughly 13% seen once. Indicated time point: longitudinal time-point 2. Sequenced: PBMCs. These receptors originate from a female donor with HTLV-1-associated myelopathy (HAM/TSP).

The table lists this clonotype with many counts. The rearrangement joins TRBV20-1 to TRBJ1-5, with 8 bases lining up with TRBD1. This CDR3 has 12 amino acids. J gave up 2 bases and V 6 bases, and 0 bases lay outside the gene matches. The germline CDR1 and CDR2 sequences are DFQATT and SNEGSKA (reference sequence). The CDR3 DNA sequence: TGCAGTGCACAGGGGGGCAATCAGCCCCAGCATTTT. This sequence encodes CSAQGGNQPQHF.

The chain recombines TRBV5-4 with TRBJ1-6, with D maybe TRBD1 (6 bases). V was clipped by 4 bases and J by 6 bases, with 11 bases between them. The germline V gene has CDR1 SGHNT and CDR2 YYREEE (reference sequence). The CDR3 is 14 residues long. The CDR3 sequence is CASSRGQPNSPLHF. DNA of the CDR3: TGTGCCAGCAGCCGTGGACAGCCTAATTCACCCCTCCACTTT.

The sample holds many counts of this clonotype. The chain uses TRBV28 and TRBJ2-7; 8 nucleotides agree with TRBD1. V was pared by 7 bases and J by 2 bases, with 7 bases of the junction left unmatched. The CDR3 loop spans 14 amino acids. The germline V gene encodes CDR1 MDHEN and CDR2 SYDVKM. CDR3 nucleotide sequence: TGTGCCAGCATTCGGACAGGGTATACCTACGAGCAGTACTTC. Its protein is CASIRTGYTYEQYF.

This clonotype has a count of ten or more. The gene calls are TRBV5-1 and TRBJ1-3, with TRBD1 matching over 9 bases. The germline gives CDR1 SGHRS, CDR2 YFSETQ. This CDR3 is 14 amino acids long. Trimming removed 3 bases from V and 7 bases from J; junction bases left unmatched: 5. The CDR3 protein is CASSSWTGANTIYF. Here the CDR3 DNA reads TGCGCCAGCAGCTCGTGGACAGGGGCGAACACCATATATTTT.

This clonotype showed up just a few times. This chain joins TRBV20-1 and TRBJ2-1, with D tentatively TRBD1 (6 bases). This CDR3 comprises 13 residues. Per the germline V gene, CDR1 is DFQATT and CDR2 is SNEGSKA (reference sequence). Trimming took 5 bases from V and 3 from J, leaving 11 bases between them. CDR3 in amino acids: CSADNRDYNEQFF. CDR3 coding DNA: TGCAGTGCTGATAACAGGGACTACAATGAGCAGTTCTTC.

There are many counts of this clonotype. V usage is TRBV7-9 and J usage is TRBJ2-2; D is undetermined. V lost 1 base, J lost 6 bases, and 12 bases lay in between. The germline gives CDR1 SEHNR, CDR2 FQNEAQ (reference sequence). The CDR3 has 15 residues. Here the CDR3 reads CASSLGTVRPGELFF. As DNA, the CDR3 is TGTGCCAGCAGCTTAGGAACGGTTAGGCCCGGGGAGCTGTTTTTT.

This clonotype was counted many times. The chain combines TRBV12-3 or TRBV12-4 with TRBJ1-5, with a possible D match to TRBD1 (5 bases). The CDR3 has 17 residues. With 5 bases removed from V and 6 bases from J, the gap between germline ends came to 23 bases. CDR3 nucleotide sequence: TGTGCCAGCAGTACAAGATCGGTAACGACGGGGGGTCAGCCCCAGCATTTT. It encodes CASSTRSVTTGGQPQHF.

Many counts were recorded for this clonotype. CDR3 DNA: TGTGCCAGCAGTACGGGGATCGTCACCTACGAGCAGTACTTC. As protein: CASSTGIVTYEQYF. This chain links TRBV6-1 with TRBJ2-7; TRBD2 is a possible D gene (5 bases). Germline V lookup: CDR1 MNHNS, CDR2 SASEGT. The ends were cut back, 5 bases at V and 2 bases at J, with 13 bases in the middle. The CDR3 spans 14 residues.

The chain uses TRBV10-3 and TRBJ2-1; the match to TRBD2 covers 10 bases. V shed 3 bases and J 5 bases; nucleotides not matched to a gene: 7. The CDR3 is 16 amino acids. The V gene's germline CDR1 is ENHRY and CDR2 SYGVKD. The CDR3 sequence: CAISDLSGGADNEQFF. Written as DNA, the CDR3 is TGTGCCATCAGTGATCTCAGCGGGGGGGCAGACAATGAGCAGTTCTTC.

This clonotype was counted ten times or more. The V and J genes are TRBV27 and TRBJ2-7, with 8 positions matching TRBD2. CDR1 and CDR2 from the germline V gene are MNHEY and SMNVEV (reference sequence). V lost 8 bases to trimming and J lost 1 base; unmatched junction nucleotides: 4. The CDR3 consists of 13 residues. CDR3 in DNA: TGTGCCAGCCGGGGACTAGGGTCCTACGAGCAGTACTTC. Translating it yields CASRGLGSYEQYF.

This clonotype was observed many times. This chain uses TRBV7-9 with TRBJ2-1, with TRBD2 matching over 14 bases. Germline V gene lookup returns CDR1 SEHNR and CDR2 FQNEAQ (reference sequence). J was trimmed by 5 bases and V by 3 bases; bases with no gene match: 3. This CDR3 is built from 16 residues. The CDR3 region is CASSFTGLAGDNEQFF. As DNA, the CDR3 is TGTGCCAGCAGCTTTACGGGACTAGCGGGGGACAATGAGCAGTTCTTC.

This clonotype was seen many times. This chain joins TRBV5-1 and TRBJ2-2; D uncertain. The length of the CDR3 is 16 residues. Trimming cost V 2 bases and J 6 bases, with 17 bases left between them. Germline V CDR1 and CDR2: SGHRS, YFSETQ. CDR3 loop: CASSFTALGSAGELFF. The CDR3 DNA reads as TGCGCCAGCAGCTTCACAGCCCTAGGGTCCGCCGGGGAGCTGTTTTTT. Variable domain in full (rest from reference TRBV5-1 and TRBJ2-2): KAGVTQTPRYLIKTRGQQVTLSCSPISGHRSVSWYQQTPGQGLQFLFEYFSETQRNKGNFPGRFSGRQFSNSRSEMNVSTLELGDSALYLCASSFTALGSAGELFFGEGSRLTVL.

This clonotype has a handful of counts. The chain carries TRBV18 and TRBJ2-1, with D perhaps being TRBD1 or TRBD2 (5 bases each). CDR1 is KGHSH, CDR2 LQKENI, per germline. Deletions cut 6 bases from V and 12 bases from J, with 15 bases between. The CDR3 loop spans 12 amino acids. The CDR3 bases are TGTGCCAGCTCCATCTCTGTGGGGGTGCAGTTCTTC. Translation: CASSISVGVQFF.

In its sample, this clonotype was seen many times. This chain links TRBV28 with TRBJ2-1, with no clear D. The CDR3 has 13 residues. Between the trimmed V and J ends, which lost 7 bases and 0 bases, there was a span of 7 bases. Germline loops: CDR1 MDHEN, CDR2 SYDVKM. Written as DNA, the CDR3 is TGTGCCAGCAACACCCCCTCCTACAATGAGCAGTTCTTC. Protein: CASNTPSYNEQFF.

This clonotype was picked up many times. The chain has TRBV3-1 and TRBJ2-7, with TRBD1 matching 8 bases. V trimming: 2 bases; J trimming: 0 bases; junction bases outside the gene matches: 6. From germline, CDR1 is LGHDT and CDR2 YNNKEL (reference sequence). This CDR3 spans 16 amino acids. The CDR3, as DNA: TGTGCCAGCAGCCAACTAAGACAGGGGCCCTCCTACGAGCAGTACTTC. This sequence encodes CASSQLRQGPSYEQYF.

This chain joins TRBV29-1 and TRBJ1-5; TRBD1 might be the D (5 bases). Germline V gene sequence: CDR1 SQVTM, CDR2 ANQGSEA. The CDR3 spans 14 residues. V was pared by 0 bases and J by 4 bases, with 10 bases between. The CDR3 DNA follows: TGCAGCGTTGAAGAAGGAGCAGGGAATCAGCCCCAGCATTTT. Encoded protein: CSVEEGAGNQPQHF.

This clonotype was seen at least ten times. This chain connects TRBV11-2 to TRBJ1-4, with TRBD1 as a possible D gene (5 bases). There are 16 residues in the CDR3. Germline V gene sequence: CDR1 SGHAT, CDR2 FQNNGV. V dropped 3 bases and J dropped 1 base, with 12 bases sitting between them. The CDR3 DNA follows: TGTGCCAGCAGCTTGGGGACCAGGATAACTAATGAAAAACTGTTTTTT. This encodes CASSLGTRITNEKLFF.

This clonotype was detected ten times or more. The V and J genes are TRBV7-9 and TRBJ2-7, with D hard to call. Germline V CDR1 and CDR2: SEHNR, FQNEAQ (reference sequence). CDR3 length equals 15 residues. Trimming took 2 bases from V and 2 from J, leaving 13 bases between them. The CDR3 coding sequence is TGTGCCAGCAGCTTAAATTCCGGTGGGACCTACGAGCAGTACTTC. It specifies CASSLNSGGTYEQYF. Full variable domain (outside the CDR3, taken from reference TRBV7-9 and TRBJ2-7): DTGVSQNPRHKITKRGQNVTFRCDPISEHNRLYWYRQTLGQGPEFLTYFQNEAQLEKSRLLSDRFSAERPKGSFSTLEIQRTEQGDSAMYLCASSLNSGGTYEQYFGPGTRLTVT.

This chain connects TRBV7-6 to TRBJ2-1; 8 bases line up with TRBD2. J lost 6 bases, V lost 5 bases, and 3 bases had no gene match. The germline gives CDR1 SGHVS, CDR2 FNYEAQ. This CDR3 has 13 amino acids. CDR3 nucleotide sequence: TGTGCCAGCAGCATTAGCGGGGCCAATGAGCAGTTCTTC. This sequence encodes CASSISGANEQFF.

This clonotype was counted ten times or more. The chain couples TRBV5-1 to TRBJ2-1; TRBD1 matches at 11 bases. The germline CDR1 and CDR2 sequences are SGHRS and YFSETQ. Trimming cost V 4 bases and J 7 bases; bases outside gene matches: 4. The CDR3 runs to 14 residues. Here the CDR3 reads CASSLGTGGNEQFF. The CDR3 DNA follows: TGCGCCAGCAGCCTCGGGACAGGGGGGAATGAGCAGTTCTTC. The full variable domain, rest sourced from reference TRBV5-1 and TRBJ2-1, is KAGVTQTPRYLIKTRGQQVTLSCSPISGHRSVSWYQQTPGQGLQFLFEYFSETQRNKGNFPGRFSGRQFSNSRSEMNVSTLELGDSALYLCASSLGTGGNEQFFGPGTRLTVL.

In this sample, this clonotype turned up a few times. The chain is built from TRBV5-1 and TRBJ2-6; 7 bases are a match to TRBD2. Germline values: CDR1 SGHRS, CDR2 YFSETQ. V trimming: 4 bases; J trimming: 0 bases; junction bases outside the gene matches: 1. This CDR3 has 15 residues. CDR3: CASSGGSSGANVLTF. The CDR3, as DNA: TGCGCCAGCAGCGGCGGGAGCTCTGGGGCCAACGTCCTGACTTTC.